These 6 T cell receptor beta chains came from one sample sequenced in a study of shared clonotypes between healthy human individuals. CD8 cells regarded as naive lacked CD45RO, were positively chosen for CCR7, and omitted terminally differentiated effector memory CD45RA+ cells. Generated by immunoSEQ multiplex PCR, the TCRdb table keeps only in-frame clones and is missing some. The data contain 750,000 to 1,000,000 clones, over 90% of them seen just once; the ten biggest clones take up around 24%. Sample: naive CD8+ T cells sorted from blood. These receptors originate from a man aged 25 to 40 in good health.

There are a few counts of this clone. The CDR3 loop reads CASSAGTSGKNEQFF. In DNA, the CDR3 is TGTGCCAGCAGCGCCGGGACTAGCGGAAAAAATGAGCAGTTCTTC. The chain joins TRBV7-2 to TRBJ2-1; 11 bases map to TRBD2. The germline V gene encodes CDR1 SGHTA and CDR2 FQGNSA. The CDR3 sequence is 15 residues long. After removal of 5 bases from V and 7 bases from J, the junction contained 7 bases not matched to a gene.

This chain joins TRBV10-1 and TRBJ2-1, with D uncertain. The germline V gene encodes CDR1 WNHNN and CDR2 SYGVQD (reference sequence). The CDR3 consists of 9 residues. Trimming left V 9 bases short and J 15 bases short, with 12 bases between. CDR3 in amino acids: CASQRAVFF. DNA of the CDR3: TGCGCCAGTCAAAGGGCGGTGTTCTTC.

The chain recombines TRBV7-9 with TRBJ2-1; TRBD2 matches at 8 bases. The CDR3 extends over 15 amino acids. J was trimmed by 5 bases and V by 5 bases; bases with no gene match: 8. Germline CDR1 reads SEHNR; CDR2 reads FQNEAQ (reference sequence). The CDR3 nucleotides are TGTGCCAGCAGCGGATCGGGAGGGATGAACAATGAGCAGTTCTTC. Translated: CASSGSGGMNNEQFF.

The J gene is TRBJ2-1, the V gene TRBV7-9, with a possible D match to TRBD1 (5 bases). Germline CDR1 is SEHNR and CDR2 is FQNEAQ (reference sequence). This CDR3 region has 14 residues. V lost 4 bases and J 2 bases, leaving 9 bases between the germline ends. The CDR3 sequence is CASSSDSTYNEQFF. The CDR3 DNA follows: TGTGCCAGCAGCTCCGACAGCACCTACAATGAGCAGTTCTTC.

V gene TRBV29-1 combines with J gene TRBJ2-7, with TRBD1 matching 8 bases. The ends lost 4 bases at V and 3 bases at J; junction bases unmatched: 2. CDR1 SQVTM and CDR2 ANQGSEA come from the germline V gene. CDR3 length: 12 residues. As DNA, the CDR3 is TGCAGCGTTGTGGACAGGGTCTACGAGCAGTACTTC. Amino acids: CSVVDRVYEQYF.

The V and J genes are TRBV28 and TRBJ2-3; TRBD2 agrees at 9 bases. The CDR3 consists of 16 residues. V trimming: 0 bases; J trimming: 2 bases; junction bases outside the gene matches: 3. Germline-derived CDR1 and CDR2 are MDHEN and SYDVKM. The CDR3 region has the DNA TGTGCCAGCAGTTTATGGGCTAGCGGGGTCACAGATACGCAGTATTTT. Residues: CASSLWASGVTDTQYF.